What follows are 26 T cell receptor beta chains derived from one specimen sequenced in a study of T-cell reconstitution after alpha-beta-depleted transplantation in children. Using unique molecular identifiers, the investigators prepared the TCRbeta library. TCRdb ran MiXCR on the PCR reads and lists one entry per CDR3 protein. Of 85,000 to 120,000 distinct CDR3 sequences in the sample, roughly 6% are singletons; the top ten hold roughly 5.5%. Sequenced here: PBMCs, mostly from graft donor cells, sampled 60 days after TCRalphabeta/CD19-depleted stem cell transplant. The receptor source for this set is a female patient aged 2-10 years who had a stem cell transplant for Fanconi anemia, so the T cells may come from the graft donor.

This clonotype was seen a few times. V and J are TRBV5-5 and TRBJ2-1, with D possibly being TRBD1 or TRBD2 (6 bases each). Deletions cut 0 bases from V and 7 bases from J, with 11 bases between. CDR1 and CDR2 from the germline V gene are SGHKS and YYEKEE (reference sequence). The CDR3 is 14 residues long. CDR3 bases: TGTGCCAGCAGCTTGGAGGTAGGGGGGAATGAGCAGTTCTTC. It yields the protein CASSLEVGGNEQFF.

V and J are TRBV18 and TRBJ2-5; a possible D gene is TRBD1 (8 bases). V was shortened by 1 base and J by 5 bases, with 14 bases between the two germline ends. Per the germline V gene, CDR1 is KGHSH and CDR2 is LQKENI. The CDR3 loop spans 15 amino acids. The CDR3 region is CASSPQAGDRETQYF. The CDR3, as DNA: TGTGCCAGCTCACCACAGGCGGGGGACAGGGAGACCCAGTACTTC.

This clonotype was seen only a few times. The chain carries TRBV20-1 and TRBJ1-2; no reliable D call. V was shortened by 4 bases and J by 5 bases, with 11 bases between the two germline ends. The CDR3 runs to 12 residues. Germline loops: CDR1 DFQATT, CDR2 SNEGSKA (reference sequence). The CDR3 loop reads CSATSWDYGYTF. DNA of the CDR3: TGCAGTGCTACGTCCTGGGATTATGGCTACACCTTC.

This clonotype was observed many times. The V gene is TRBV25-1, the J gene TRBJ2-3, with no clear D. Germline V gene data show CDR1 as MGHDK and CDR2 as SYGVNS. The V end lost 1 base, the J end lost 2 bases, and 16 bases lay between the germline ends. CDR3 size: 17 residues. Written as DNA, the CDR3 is TGTGCCAGCAGTGAATCCTTGGAGTTGTATTCCACAGATACGCAGTATTTT. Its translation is CASSESLELYSTDTQYF.

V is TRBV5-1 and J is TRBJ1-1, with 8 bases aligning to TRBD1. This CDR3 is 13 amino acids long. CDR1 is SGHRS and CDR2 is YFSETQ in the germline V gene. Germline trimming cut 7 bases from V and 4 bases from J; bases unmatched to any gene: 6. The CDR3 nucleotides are TGCGCCAGCCGTACGACAGGGGTCACTGAAGCTTTCTTT. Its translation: CASRTTGVTEAFF.

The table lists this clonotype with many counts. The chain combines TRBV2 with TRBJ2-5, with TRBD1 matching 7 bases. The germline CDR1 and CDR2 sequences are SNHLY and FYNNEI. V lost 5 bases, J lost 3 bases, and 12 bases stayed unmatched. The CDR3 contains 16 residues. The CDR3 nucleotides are TGTGCCAGCAGTCAAATAACCGGGACAGTAAAAGAGACCCAGTACTTC. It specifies CASSQITGTVKETQYF.

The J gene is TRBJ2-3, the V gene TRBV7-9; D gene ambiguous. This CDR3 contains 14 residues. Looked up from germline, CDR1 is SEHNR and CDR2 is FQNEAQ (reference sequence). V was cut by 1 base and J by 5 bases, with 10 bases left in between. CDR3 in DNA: TGTGCCAGCAGCTTAGACAGTACGGAAGATACGCAGTATTTT. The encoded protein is CASSLDSTEDTQYF.

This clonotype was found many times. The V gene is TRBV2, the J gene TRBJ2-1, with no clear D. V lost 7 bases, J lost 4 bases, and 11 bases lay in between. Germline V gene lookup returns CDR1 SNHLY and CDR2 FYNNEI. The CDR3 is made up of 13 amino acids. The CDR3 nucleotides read TGTGCCAGCAACCGGATATTATACAATGAGCAGTTCTTC. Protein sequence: CASNRILYNEQFF.

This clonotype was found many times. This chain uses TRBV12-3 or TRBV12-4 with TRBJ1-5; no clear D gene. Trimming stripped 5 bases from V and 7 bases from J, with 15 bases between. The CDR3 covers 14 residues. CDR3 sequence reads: CASSGLNFGQPQHF. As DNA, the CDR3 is TGTGCCAGCAGTGGCCTCAACTTTGGACAGCCCCAGCATTTT.

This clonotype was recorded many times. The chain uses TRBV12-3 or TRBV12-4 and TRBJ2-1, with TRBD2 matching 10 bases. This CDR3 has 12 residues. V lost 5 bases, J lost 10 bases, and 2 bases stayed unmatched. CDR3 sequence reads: CASSPLAGEQFF. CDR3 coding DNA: TGTGCCAGCAGTCCACTAGCGGGGGAGCAGTTCTTC.

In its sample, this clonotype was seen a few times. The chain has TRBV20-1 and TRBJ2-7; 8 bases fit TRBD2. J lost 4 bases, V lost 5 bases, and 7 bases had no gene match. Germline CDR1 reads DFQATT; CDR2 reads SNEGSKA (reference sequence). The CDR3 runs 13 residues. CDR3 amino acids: CSARGGQGYEQYF. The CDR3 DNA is TGCAGTGCTCGGGGGGGGCAGGGATACGAGCAGTACTTC.

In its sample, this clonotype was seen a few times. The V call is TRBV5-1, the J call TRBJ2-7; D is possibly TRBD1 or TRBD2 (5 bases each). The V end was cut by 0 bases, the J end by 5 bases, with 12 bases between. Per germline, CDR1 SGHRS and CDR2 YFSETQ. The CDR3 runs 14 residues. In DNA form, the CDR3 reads TGCGCCAGCAGCTTGGTCCAAGGGGACGACGAGCAGTACTTC. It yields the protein CASSLVQGDDEQYF.

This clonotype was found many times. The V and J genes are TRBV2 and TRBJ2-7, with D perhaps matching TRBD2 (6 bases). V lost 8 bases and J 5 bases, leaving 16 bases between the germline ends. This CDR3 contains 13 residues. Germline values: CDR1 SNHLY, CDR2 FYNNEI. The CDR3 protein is CASLAQEGNEQYF. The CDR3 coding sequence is TGTGCCAGCCTAGCCCAGGAGGGCAACGAGCAGTACTTC.

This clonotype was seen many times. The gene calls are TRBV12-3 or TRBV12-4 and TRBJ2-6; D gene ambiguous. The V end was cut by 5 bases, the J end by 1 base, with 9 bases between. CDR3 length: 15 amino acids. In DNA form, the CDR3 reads TGTGCCAGCAGTCGTTATCAGTCTGGGGCCAACGTCCTGACTTTC. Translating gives CASSRYQSGANVLTF.

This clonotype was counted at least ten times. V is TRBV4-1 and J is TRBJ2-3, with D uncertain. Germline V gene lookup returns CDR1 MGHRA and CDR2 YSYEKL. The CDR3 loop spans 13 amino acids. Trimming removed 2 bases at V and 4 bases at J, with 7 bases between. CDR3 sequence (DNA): TGCGCCAGCAGCCAACATCCACCAGATACGCAGTATTTT. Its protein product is CASSQHPPDTQYF.

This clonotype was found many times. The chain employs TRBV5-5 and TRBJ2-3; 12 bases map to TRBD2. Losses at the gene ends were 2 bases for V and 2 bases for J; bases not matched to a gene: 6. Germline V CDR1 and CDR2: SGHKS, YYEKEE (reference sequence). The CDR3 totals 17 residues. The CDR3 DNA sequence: TGTGCCAGCAGCTTACTAGCGGGGGGCCTCCTCACAGATACGCAGTATTTT. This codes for CASSLLAGGLLTDTQYF.

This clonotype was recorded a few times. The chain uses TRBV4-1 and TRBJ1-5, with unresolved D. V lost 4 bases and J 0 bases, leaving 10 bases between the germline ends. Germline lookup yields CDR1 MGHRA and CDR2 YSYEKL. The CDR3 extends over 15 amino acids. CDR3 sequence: CASSRKEHSNQPQHF. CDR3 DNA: TGCGCCAGCAGCCGAAAAGAACATAGCAATCAGCCCCAGCATTTT.

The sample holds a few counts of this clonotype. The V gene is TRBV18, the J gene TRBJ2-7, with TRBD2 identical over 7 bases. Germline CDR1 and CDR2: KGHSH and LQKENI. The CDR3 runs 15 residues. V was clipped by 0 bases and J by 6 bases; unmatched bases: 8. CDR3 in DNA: TGTGCCAGCTCACCACCGCGGGGAGGGGACCTCGAGCAGTACTTC. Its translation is CASSPPRGGDLEQYF.

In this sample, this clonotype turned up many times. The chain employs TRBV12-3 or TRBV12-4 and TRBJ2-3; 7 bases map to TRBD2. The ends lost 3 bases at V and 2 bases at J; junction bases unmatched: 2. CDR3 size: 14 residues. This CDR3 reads CASSLGGNTDTQYF. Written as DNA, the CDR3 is TGTGCCAGCAGTTTGGGAGGGAACACAGATACGCAGTATTTT.

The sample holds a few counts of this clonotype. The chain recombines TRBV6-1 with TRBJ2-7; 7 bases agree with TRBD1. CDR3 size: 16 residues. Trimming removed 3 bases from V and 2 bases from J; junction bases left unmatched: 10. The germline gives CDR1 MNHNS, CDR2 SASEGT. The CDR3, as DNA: TGTGCCAGCAGTGATAGAAGACAGGGAAACACCTACGAGCAGTACTTC. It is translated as CASSDRRQGNTYEQYF.

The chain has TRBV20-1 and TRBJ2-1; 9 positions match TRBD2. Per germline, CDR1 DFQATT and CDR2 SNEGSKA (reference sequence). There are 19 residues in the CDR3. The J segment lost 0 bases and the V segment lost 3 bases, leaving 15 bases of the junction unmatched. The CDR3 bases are TGCAGTGCTAGGAGCGCGACTAGCGGCTTTTTCAGCTCCTACAATGAGCAGTTCTTC. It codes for CSARSATSGFFSSYNEQFF.

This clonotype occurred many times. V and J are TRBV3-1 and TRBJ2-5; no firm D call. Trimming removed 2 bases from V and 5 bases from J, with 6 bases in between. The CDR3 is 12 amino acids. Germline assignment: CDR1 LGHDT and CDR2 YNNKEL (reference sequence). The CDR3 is CASSQLPETQYF. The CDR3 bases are TGTGCCAGCAGCCAATTACCCGAGACCCAGTACTTC.

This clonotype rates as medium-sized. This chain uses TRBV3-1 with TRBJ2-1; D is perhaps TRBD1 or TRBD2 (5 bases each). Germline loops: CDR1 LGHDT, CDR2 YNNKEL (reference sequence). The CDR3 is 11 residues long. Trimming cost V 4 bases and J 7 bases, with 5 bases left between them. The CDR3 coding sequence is TGTGCCAGCAGCCGGGGGAATGAGCAGTTCTTC. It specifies CASSRGNEQFF.

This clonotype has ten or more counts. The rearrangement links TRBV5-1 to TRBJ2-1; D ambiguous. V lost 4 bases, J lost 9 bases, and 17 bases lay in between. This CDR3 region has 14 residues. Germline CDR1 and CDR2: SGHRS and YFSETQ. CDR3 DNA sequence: TGCGCCAGCAGCACCCGCCGTGCTACGGGTGAGCAGTTCTTC. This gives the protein CASSTRRATGEQFF.

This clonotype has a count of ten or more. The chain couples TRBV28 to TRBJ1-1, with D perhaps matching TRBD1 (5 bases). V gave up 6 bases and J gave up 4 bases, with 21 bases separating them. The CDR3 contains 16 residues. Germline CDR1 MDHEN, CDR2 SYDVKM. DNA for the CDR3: TGTGCCAGCAGACCGGGACTTTTAGGGTGGATCACTGAAGCTTTCTTT. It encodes CASRPGLLGWITEAFF. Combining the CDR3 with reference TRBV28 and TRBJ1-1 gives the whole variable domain DVKVTQSSRYLVKRTGEKVFLECVQDMDHENMFWYRQDPGLGLRLIYFSYDVKMKEKGDIPEGYSVSREKKERFSLILESASTNQTSMYLCASRPGLLGWITEAFFGQGTRLTVV.

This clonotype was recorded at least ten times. Written as DNA, the CDR3 is TGTGCCAGCAGCCAGGACCCACAGCAGCCCCAGCATTTT. Translated, it gives CASSQDPQQPQHF. The chain employs TRBV12-3 or TRBV12-4 and TRBJ1-5; no clear D gene. Between the trimmed V and J ends, which lost 6 bases and 7 bases, there was a span of 13 bases. CDR3 length equals 13 residues.